The TCR beta chain described here comes from a study of T cell responses to AZD1222 COVID-19 vaccine. General study findings and limits: In a largely white British group with more females than males, clonal diversity was possibly underestimated. Repertoires were obtained only post-peak T cell response.

This clone was counted a single time. Its antigen remains unidentified. The assay was immunoSEQ multiplex PCR, and TCRdb's table has in-frame clones only and misses some. The sample includes 200,000 or so clones, around 93% of them seen just once. This clonotype was obtained from an adult in good health. The sequenced sample was peripheral blood, obtained on day 0 of MenACWY control vaccination.

The CDR3 DNA sequence: TGTGCCAGCAGGTCTACCGGGACACCTTCCTACGAGCAGTACTTC. Its translation is CASRSTGTPSYEQYF. The V gene is TRBV7-2, the J gene TRBJ2-7; tentative D call: TRBD1 (6 bases). The germline V gene encodes CDR1 SGHTA and CDR2 FQGNSA. V dropped 6 bases and J dropped 1 base, with 16 bases sitting between them. The length of the CDR3 is 15 residues.